A single TCR beta chain is shown here with its context. The sample belongs to a study of identical twins. TCRdb re-called the 5' RACE reads through MiXCR, storing one row per CDR3 protein. The profile shows about 890,000 distinct CDR3 sequences, around an eighth of them singletons. The V segment lost 5 bases and the J segment 6 bases; nucleotides outside the gene matches: 5. Per germline, CDR1 MNHNS and CDR2 SASEGT. CDR3 length: 15 amino acids. These same data were also listed under a study on yellow fever vaccine responses in identical twins.

Specimen: PBMCs. The rearrangement joins TRBV6-1 to TRBJ1-6; 9 bases match TRBD1. The receptor comes from a woman aged 18 to 35 in good health. The CDR3 region is CASSTQGAGNSPLHF. The CDR3 nucleotides are TGTGCCAGCAGTACACAGGGGGCGGGTAATTCACCCCTCCACTTT.